Given below is one T cell receptor beta chain in context. In the original workflow: Reference gene primer amplification in the assay estimated nucleated cell counts. Assay: immunoSEQ multiplex PCR; the TCRdb copy retains only in-frame clones and omits some. The DNA was the basis for D and trimming; V, J and clone size are from that table. Of some 490,000 clones in the sample, roughly nine tenths were seen once. The data are from a study of blood T cell repertoires in COVID-19. Study as a whole: The samples span acute and convalescent COVID-19 from the United States, Italy and Spain. PBMCs, B-cell-depleted T cells, or T cells were the source of the cDNA or gDNA that made up the material.

CDR1 is SGHNT, CDR2 YENEEA, per germline. V shed 0 bases, J shed 5 bases, and the junction held 11 bases outside the gene matches. The CDR3 sequence is 18 residues long. V usage is TRBV11-3 and J usage is TRBJ2-2; 8 bases match TRBD2. The TCR was taken from a woman in her sixties or seventies who had recovered from COVID-19. Sequenced input: PBMCs or T cells enriched from blood (not recorded which). The CDR3 DNA reads TGTGCCAGCAGCTTAGAGGGTCCGGGACTAGTCTGGACCGGGGAGCTGTTTTTT. Translation: CASSLEGPGLVWTGELFF.